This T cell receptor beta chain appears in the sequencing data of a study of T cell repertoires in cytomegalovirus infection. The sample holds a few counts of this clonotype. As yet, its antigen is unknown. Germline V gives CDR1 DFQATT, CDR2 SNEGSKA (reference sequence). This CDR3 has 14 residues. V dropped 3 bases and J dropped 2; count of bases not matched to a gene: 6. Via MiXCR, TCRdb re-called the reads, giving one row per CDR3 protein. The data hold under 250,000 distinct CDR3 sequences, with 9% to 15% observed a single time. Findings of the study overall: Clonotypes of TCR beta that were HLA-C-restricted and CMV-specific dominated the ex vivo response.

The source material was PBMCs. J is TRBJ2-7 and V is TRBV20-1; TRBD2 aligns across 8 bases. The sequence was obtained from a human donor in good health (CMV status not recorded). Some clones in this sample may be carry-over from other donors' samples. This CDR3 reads CSASRRGGTYEQYF. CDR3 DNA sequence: TGCAGTGCTAGCCGCCGGGGGGGCACCTACGAGCAGTACTTC.